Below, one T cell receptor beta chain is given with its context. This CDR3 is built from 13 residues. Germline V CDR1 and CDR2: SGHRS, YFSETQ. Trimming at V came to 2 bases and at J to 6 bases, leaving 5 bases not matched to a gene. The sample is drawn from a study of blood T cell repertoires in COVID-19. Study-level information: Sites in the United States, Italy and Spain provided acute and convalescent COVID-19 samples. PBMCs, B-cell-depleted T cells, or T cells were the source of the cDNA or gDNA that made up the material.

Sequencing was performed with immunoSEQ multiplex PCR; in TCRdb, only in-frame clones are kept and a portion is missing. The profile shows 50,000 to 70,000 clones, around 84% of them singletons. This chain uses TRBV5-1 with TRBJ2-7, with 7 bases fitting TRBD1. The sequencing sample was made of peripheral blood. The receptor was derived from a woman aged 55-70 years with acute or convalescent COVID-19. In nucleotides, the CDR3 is TGCGCCAGCAGCTTAATGACAGGGCCCGAGCAGTACTTC. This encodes CASSLMTGPEQYF.